Listed below are T cell receptor beta chains from one sample, sequenced in a study of cytomegalovirus exposure and HLA in healthy donors. Profiling relied on immunoSEQ multiplex PCR, and the TCRdb table lists in-frame clones only, not all of them. The sample contains around 170,000 clones, 81% of which appear only once. The sample taken for sequencing was PBMCs. These receptors came from a man aged 50 to 60 in good health and CMV-seronegative. Each CDR3 is given with its conserved first and last residue. Fields, in order: J gene, V gene, clone size, D gene, CDR3 DNA, CDR3 protein. A D gene is named only where the DNA matches it firmly. Not all rows give a size; the values are once, few, many and, for expanded clones, a class.

TRBJ2-1 | TRBV19 | . | TRBD1 | TGTGCCAGTAGTAAGGGGCAGGGGGCAGGTGAGCAGTTCTTC | CASSKGQGAGEQFF
TRBJ2-5 | TRBV4-3 | few | TRBD2 | TGCGCCAGCAGCCCCTCCCGTAGTAGCGGGGAGGGCCAAGAGACCCAGTACTTC | CASSPSRSSGEGQETQYF
TRBJ2-3 | TRBV18 | . | TRBD2 | TGTGCCAGCTCCTTAGCGGGGGGGAGCACAGATACGCAGTATTTT | CASSLAGGSTDTQYF
TRBJ2-1 | TRBV5-1 | . | TRBD2 | TGCGCCAGCAGCCAGGGAGGCGGGGGGGCCTATGAGCAGTTCTTC | CASSQGGGGAYEQFF
TRBJ2-7 | TRBV30 | once | . | . | CAWSRTSGVLIPTSSTSGRARQYF
TRBJ1-1 | TRBV2 | few | . | TGTGCCAGCAGCTTGAGGGAGGACACTGAAGCTTTCTTT | CASSLREDTEAFF
TRBJ1-2 | TRBV15 | . | . | TGTGCCACCAGCAGAAACCACCTAAACTATGGCTACACCTTC | CATSRNHLNYGYTF
TRBJ2-2 | TRBV2 | . | . | TGTGCCAGCAGTGGCCCCCGGTCGGGGACCGGGGAGCTGTTTTTT | CASSGPRSGTGELFF
TRBJ1-1 | TRBV19 | . | . | TGTGCCAGTAGAGAAACTATAGGCGGGACTGAAGCTTTCTTT | CASRETIGGTEAFF
TRBJ1-1 | TRBV7-9 | . | . | TGTGCCAGCAGCTTAGGGAAAGGGGCCGAAGCTTTCTTT | CASSLGKGAEAFF
TRBJ2-2 | TRBV2 | . | TRBD2 | TGTGCCATCCACCGAACTAGCGGGGGGAACACCGGGGAGCTGTTTTTT | CAIHRTSGGNTGELFF
TRBJ2-1 | TRBV15 | once | . | TGTGCCACCAGCAGTAGCTCCTACAATGAGCAGTTCTTC | CATSSSSYNEQFF
TRBJ1-3 | TRBV20-1 | . | . | TGCAGTGCCCAGCGGGGAAACACCATATATTTT | CSAQRGNTIYF
TRBJ2-4 | TRBV10-3 | . | . | TGTGCCATCTCCCCGGACAACAAAAACATTCAGTACTTC | CAISPDNKNIQYF
TRBJ2-7 | TRBV18 | . | TRBD1 | TGTGCCAGCTCACCAGTGACAGGGACCAACGAGCAGTACTTC | CASSPVTGTNEQYF
TRBJ1-2 | TRBV7-2 | . | . | TGTGCCAGCAGCTTGGGCATAGGATATGGCTACACCTTC | CASSLGIGYGYTF
TRBJ2-7 | TRBV5-4 | few | . | TGTGCCAGCAGCTTGTTGGGCGTTGAGTACTTC | CASSLLGVEYF
TRBJ1-6 | TRBV6-5 | . | . | TGTGCCAGCAGGCCCGGGACATCGGTTAATTCACCCCTCCACTTT | CASRPGTSVNSPLHF
TRBJ2-2 | TRBV7-9 | . | . | TGTTCCAGCAGCCGCCACAGGGTTTCGAACACCGGGGAGCTGTTTTTT | CSSSRHRVSNTGELFF
TRBJ1-2 | TRBV5-5 | . | TRBD1 | TGTGCCAGCTTGATGGGACAGGGATCTTTCTATGGCTACACCTTC | CASLMGQGSFYGYTF
TRBJ2-1 | TRBV5-1 | once | TRBD1 | TGCGCCAGCAGCCGCACAGGGGGCGGGGATGAGCAGTTCTTC | CASSRTGGGDEQFF
TRBJ2-5 | TRBV7-9 | . | . | TGTGCCAGCAGGTCCGGGTGGGTCGGGGAGACCCAGTACTTC | CASRSGWVGETQYF
TRBJ2-6 | TRBV10-3 | few | . | TGTGCCATCACGGGCTCTGGGGCCAACGTCCTGACTTTC | CAITGSGANVLTF
TRBJ2-1 | TRBV5-5 | . | . | TGTGCCAGCAGCCCGGAACTAGAAAGAAAGTTCTTC | CASSPELERKFF
TRBJ1-1 | TRBV6-5 | . | . | TGTGCCAGCAGTTACTCAGGGGCCCCACTGAACACTGAAGCTTTCTTT | CASSYSGAPLNTEAFF
TRBJ1-3 | TRBV6-5 | . | . | TGTGCCAGCAGTTACTTATGGGGCCCCTCTGGAAACACCATATATTTT | CASSYLWGPSGNTIYF
TRBJ1-6 | TRBV11-2 | . | TRBD1 | TGTGCCAGCAGCGGGGGACAGGTTTATTCACCCCTCCACTTT | CASSGGQVYSPLHF
TRBJ1-2 | TRBV7-9 | . | . | TGTGCCAGCAGCCCACTAGACCATGGCTACACCTTC | CASSPLDHGYTF
TRBJ2-4 | TRBV7-3 | . | TRBD2 | TGTGCCAGCAGCTTATTGCGGGGGGACATTCAGTACTTC | CASSLLRGDIQYF
TRBJ2-3 | TRBV4-1 | . | . | TGCGCCAGCAGCTTTGACAGACTGTATAGCACAGATACGCAGTATTTT | CASSFDRLYSTDTQYF
TRBJ2-1 | TRBV21-1 | few | . | TGTGCCAGCAGCAAAGGGGTAGCGGGGGAAGGAGTGCAGTTCTTC | CASSKGVAGEGVQFF
TRBJ1-1 | TRBV13 | . | . | TGTGCCAGCAGCTTGGGCCCCAGGGATAACACTGAAGCTTTCTTT | CASSLGPRDNTEAFF
TRBJ2-1 | TRBV4-2 | . | . | TGTGCCAGCAGCCAAGAGAGGGTAACTAGCTCCTACAATGAGCAGTTCTTC | CASSQERVTSSYNEQFF
TRBJ1-5 | TRBV6-1 | . | . | TGTGCCAGCAGTACTAAACCAGACGGGGGTCAGCCCCAGCATTTT | CASSTKPDGGQPQHF
TRBJ1-1 | TRBV18 | . | . | TGTGCCAGCTCACCAACGTCGGGGGGAAATGAAGCTTTCTTT | CASSPTSGGNEAFF
TRBJ1-1 | TRBV29-1 | . | TRBD1 | TGCAGCGGGGACAGGGCCACTGAAGCTTTCTTT | CSGDRATEAFF
TRBJ2-4 | TRBV21-1 | . | . | TGTGCCAGCAGCAAGCGGAGGGTCCTAGCCAAAAACATTCAGTACTTC | CASSKRRVLAKNIQYF
TRBJ1-6 | TRBV9 | few | . | TGTGCCAGCAGCGCCGGACAGACTAATTCACCCCTCCACTTT | CASSAGQTNSPLHF
TRBJ2-7 | TRBV9 | . | . | TGTGCCAGCAGCGTAGGGACAGACCTATACGAGCAGTACTTC | CASSVGTDLYEQYF
TRBJ2-5 | TRBV15 | . | . | TGTGCCACCAGCAGAGATCGGGGTGGGGAGACCCAGTACTTC | CATSRDRGGETQYF
TRBJ1-2 | TRBV5-5 | . | . | TGTGCCAGCAGCTTGGAAACGGGATCCTATGGCTACACCTTC | CASSLETGSYGYTF
TRBJ2-5 | TRBV7-9 | . | . | TGTGCCAGCAGCTCCTCGGGAATTCAAGAGACCCAGTACTTC | CASSSSGIQETQYF
TRBJ1-4 | TRBV18 | . | . | TGTGCCAGCTCACCGTCCGGGTCGAAGGCTGCAACTAATGAAAAACTGTTTTTT | CASSPSGSKAATNEKLFF
TRBJ2-7 | TRBV11-1 | few | TRBD2 | TGTGCCAGCAGCATACCGACTAGCGGGGGGGTCGAGCAGTACTTC | CASSIPTSGGVEQYF
TRBJ2-3 | TRBV19 | . | TRBD1 | TGTGCCAGTAGTATAGATCTCACGGGACAGCTTAGCACAGATACGCAGTATTTT | CASSIDLTGQLSTDTQYF
TRBJ2-7 | TRBV18 | . | . | TGTGCCAGCTCACCCTCCTCCTACGAGCAGTACTTC | CASSPSSYEQYF
TRBJ2-7 | TRBV7-9 | . | TRBD1 | TGTGCCAGCAGCTCCCTGGACAGGGGGCCCTGGCAGTACTTC | CASSSLDRGPWQYF
TRBJ1-1 | TRBV6-1 | few | TRBD1 | TGTGCCAGCAGTTTTGGGACAGACACTGAAGCTTTCTTT | CASSFGTDTEAFF
TRBJ1-4 | TRBV6-8 | . | TRBD1 | TGTGCCAGCAGGAACCGGGACAGCGGCGATGAAAAACTGTTTTTT | CASRNRDSGDEKLFF
TRBJ1-5 | TRBV7-8 | . | . | TGTGCCAGCAGCCCCCCCCAGGAGCCCCAGCATTTT | CASSPPQEPQHF
TRBJ2-6 | TRBV19 | . | . | TGTGCCAGTAGCCGTTACAGCTCCGGGGCCAACGTCCTGACTTTC | CASSRYSSGANVLTF
TRBJ1-6 | TRBV6-5 | . | . | TGTGCCACCCGGAGGAACAATTCACCCCTCCACTTT | CATRRNNSPLHF